Listed here is a single T cell receptor (beta chain). The antigen is undetermined. TCR beta VDJ combinations and CDR3 sequences were profiled from genomic DNA. In TCRdb, the reads were re-called with MiXCR into one record per CDR3 protein. The table lists over 150,000 distinct CDR3 sequences, about three fifths of them singletons. Patients chosen for sequencing had shown CD8+CD57+ cell expansion by flow cytometry. Everyone among the patients had severe acquired aplastic anemia. This entry comes from a study of CD8+CD57+ T cells in acquired aplastic anemia. The J segment lost 2 bases and the V segment lost 6 bases, leaving 5 bases of the junction unmatched. The germline V gene encodes CDR1 WSHSY and CDR2 SAAADI. The length of the CDR3 is 15 residues. Regarding the study as a whole: In common between the patients and the controls were around 30 CD8+ CDR3 sequences.

Sequences were obtained from sorted CD4+, CD8+, or CD8+CD57+ T cells (not recorded which) from PBMCs. The clonotype originates from a human donor with aplastic anemia. The V call is TRBV10-2, the J call TRBJ1-5, with 9 bases aligning to TRBD1. The CDR3 DNA sequence: TGCGCCAGCAGAGATACAGGGGGCGGCAATCAGCCCCAGCATTTT. Translation gives CASRDTGGGNQPQHF.